This T cell receptor beta chain was obtained from a study of T-cell memory formation after mild COVID-19. Deletions cut 7 bases from V and 8 bases from J, with 20 bases between. The CDR3 sequence is 14 residues long. CDR1 and CDR2 from the germline V gene are SEHNR and FQNEAQ (reference sequence). TCRdb re-called the 5' RACE reads through MiXCR, storing one row per CDR3 protein. The sample has more than 9,500 distinct CDR3 sequences; more than 14% are singletons. Many counts were recorded for this clonotype. This sequence joins TRBV7-9 and TRBJ1-1, with D maybe TRBD1 (5 bases). This sequence originates from a man aged 18 to 35 who had mild COVID-19 (a few samples of this study predate the infection). Cell type and time point are not known. Material for sequencing was PBMCs or a T cell subset sorted from them (not recorded which). CDR3 residues: CASTLAHRPREAFF. The CDR3 DNA reads as TGTGCCAGCACCCTAGCCCACAGGCCGAGGGAAGCTTTCTTT.